Listed below are T cell receptor beta chains from one sample, sequenced in a study of radiotherapy plus CTLA-4 blockade in lung cancer. Produced via immunoSEQ multiplex PCR; TCRdb's table is partial and in-frame only. The table has around 90,000 clones, under 85% seen once. Sequencing used peripheral blood, obtained from a patient treated with radiotherapy plus ipilimumab. These receptors all stem from a human donor with non-small cell lung cancer that progressed on radiotherapy plus ipilimumab. CDR3s leave out the opening cysteine and the closing phenylalanine or tryptophan. Not all rows give a size; the values are once, few, many and, for expanded clones, a class.

V gene	clone size	CDR3 protein
TRBV19	NA	ASSPIAGFRNEQF
TRBV19	NA	ASSIERHEKLF
TRBV5-1	NA	ASSTGGQEFPGYT
TRBV2	NA	ARLTPRGMNTEAF
TRBV18	NA	ASSLSLPAPTSPLH
TRBV15	once	ATSRDPRGTEAF
TRBV2	NA	ASSRLAESLPY
TRBV25-1	NA	ASSDPHSNSPLH
TRBV6-1	NA	ASSLGLAPNEQF
TRBV5-4	NA	ASRDGAENTGELF
TRBV25-1	NA	ASTRTGFAEAF
TRBV4-1	many	ASSQQSHMRLPMGYT
TRBV18	few	ANSRGKGYEQY
TRBV29-1	NA	SATGVGKLF
TRBV7-2	NA	ASSLVGRVPGNTIY
TRBV30	NA	AWRVRGNEQF
TRBV16	NA	ASSQGDDAKAGQY
TRBV6-1	NA	ASSRAGAPGDTQY
TRBV6-1	once	ASSEALRGLGYT
TRBV11-2	NA	ASSLPGLANKNIQY
TRBV11-2	once	ASSLWEQAPEQF
TRBV9	NA	ASSVPGIGELF
TRBV5-3	NA	AEEGRDDSGANVLT
TRBV28	NA	ASSLGVTYNEQF
TRBV5-1	NA	ASSFQRDGGDGYT
TRBV6-6	NA	ASIRSGANVLT
TRBV5-1	NA	ASRTQGAETQY
TRBV18	NA	ASSPSGRVGSSPLH
TRBV6-1	NA	ASSAVRGGTGELF
TRBV4-3	few	ASSQDLGVKNYGYT
TRBV7-7	NA	ASSPGTSGVDTQY
TRBV5-1	NA	ASSFGGGRAGDTQY
TRBV6-1	NA	ASGELYGEAF
TRBV4-2	NA	ASSFRPSGSYEQY
TRBV5-1	NA	ASSTGGSVSELF
TRBV19	NA	ASSIGGYQPQH
TRBV7-2	once	ASSLGGWSNQPQH
TRBV28	NA	ASSVWDRETHEQF
TRBV10-3	NA	ATLGGVAGTYEQY
TRBV9	NA	ASSNPGYSGNTIY
TRBV29-1	NA	SAYRHSGLYNEQF
TRBV9	once	ASSVRWGGLDSGANVLT
TRBV15	NA	ATSRGGSGSPYEQY
TRBV5-1	NA	ASSLGTSGGTDTQY
TRBV4-2	NA	ASSQDLEYYGYT
TRBV2	NA	ASSLGQIQPQH
TRBV5-8	NA	ASSLASGRVDEQF
TRBV4-3	NA	ASSQGAQIGNTIY
TRBV19	NA	ASSIRAGDQPQH
TRBV11-2	NA	ASSFDSTDTQY
TRBV11-2	NA	ASSLVWVRGAKNIQY
TRBV5-1	NA	ASSPGLTTYNEQF
TRBV7-6	NA	ASSLPGQGAHEQY
TRBV28	NA	AAQRTYNSPLH
TRBV7-6	NA	ASSPTGQHYEQY
TRBV7-7	NA	ARRLAGVGEQF
TRBV7-2	NA	ASSQVGPGANVLT